This TCR beta chain was retrieved from a study of glioma-infiltrating T cells after dendritic cell vaccination. Overall study context: At biweekly intervals, patients got three intradermal dendritic cell vaccine injections.

V was pared by 4 bases and J by 5 bases, with 6 bases of the junction left unmatched. This CDR3 has 14 residues. Germline V gene sequence: CDR1 SGHDT, CDR2 YYEEEE. Input was 2 ug genomic DNA, or all available if less. Using immunoSEQ multiplex PCR, the repertoire was profiled, and TCRdb retains in-frame clones only, with some absent. The repertoire includes about 92,000 clones, around 86% of them detected once, and roughly 14% sits in the top ten. The sequenced sample was blood, obtained before dendritic cell vaccination. The origin of this receptor is a human donor with glioblastoma. The chain recombines TRBV5-6 with TRBJ2-5, with 9 bases identical to TRBD1. The CDR3 nucleotides read TGTGCCAGCAGCGGGGACAGGGAGGAGGAGACCCAGTACTTC. This gives the protein CASSGDREEETQYF. The full variable domain, with the rest looked up from reference TRBV5-6 and TRBJ2-5, is DAGVTQSPTHLIKTRGQQVTLRCSPKSGHDTVSWYQQALGQGPQFIFQYYEEEERQRGNFPDRFSGHQFPNYSSELNVNALLLGDSALYLCASSGDREEETQYFGPGTRLLVL.